This T cell receptor beta chain was sequenced in a study of T cell repertoires in ileal Crohn's disease. For the study at large: Surgery for a complication: stricturing in 61%, penetrating in about 39%.

Findings and limits, study-wide: All patients with clonality above 26.8% had endoscopic recurrence. The median delay to postoperative endoscopy was under nine months.

Time point here: neoterminal ileum biopsy at postoperative endoscopy, about 6 months after surgery. Points on this clone: The target antigen is unknown.

Profiled with immunoSEQ multiplex PCR; TCRdb holds only in-frame clones, not every one. The sample records some 10,000 clones, 72% being singletons. This sequence originates from an adult with Crohn's disease. The sequenced sample was ileal tissue.

The CDR3 is CASSTRGSNNEQFF. The CDR3, as DNA: TGTGCCAGCAGTACCCGCGGATCTAACAATGAGCAGTTCTTC. The rearrangement links TRBV6-6 to TRBJ2-1; D not resolved. With 5 bases removed from V and 5 bases from J, the gap between germline ends came to 13 bases. This CDR3 spans 14 amino acids. Germline V gives CDR1 MNHNY, CDR2 SVGAGI (reference sequence).